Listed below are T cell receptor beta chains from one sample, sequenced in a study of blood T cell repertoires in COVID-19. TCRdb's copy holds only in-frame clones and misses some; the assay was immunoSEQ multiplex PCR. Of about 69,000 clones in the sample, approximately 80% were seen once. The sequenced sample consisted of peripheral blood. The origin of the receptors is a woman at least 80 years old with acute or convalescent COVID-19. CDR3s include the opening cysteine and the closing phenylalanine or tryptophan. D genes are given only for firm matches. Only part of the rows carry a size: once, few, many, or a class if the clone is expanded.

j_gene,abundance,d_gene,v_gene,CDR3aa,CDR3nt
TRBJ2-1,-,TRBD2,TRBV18,CASSPPLVLAGGLWYNEQFF,TGTGCCAGCTCACCACCCTTGGTTTTAGCGGGGGGCCTCTGGTACAATGAGCAGTTCTTC
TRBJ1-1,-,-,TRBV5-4,CASSEQGGWATEAFF,TGTGCCAGCAGCGAACAGGGTGGATGGGCCACTGAAGCTTTCTTT
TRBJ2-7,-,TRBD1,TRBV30,CAWTPGQYYEQYF,TGTGCCTGGACTCCGGGACAGTACTACGAGCAGTACTTC
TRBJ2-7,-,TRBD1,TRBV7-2,CASSLGWGQVEYF,TGTGCCAGCAGCTTAGGTTGGGGACAGGTGGAGTACTTC
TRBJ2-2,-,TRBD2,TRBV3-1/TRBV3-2,CASSPGLAGYRGRSTNTGELFF,TGTGCCAGCAGCCCTGGACTAGCGGGGTATAGGGGTCGTTCTACGAACACCGGGGAGCTGTTTTTT
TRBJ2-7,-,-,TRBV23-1,CASSQSTGERDYEQYF,TGCGCCAGCAGTCAATCTACGGGGGAGAGGGACTACGAGCAGTACTTC
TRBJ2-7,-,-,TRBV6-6,CASSPQGYAQYF,TGTGCCAGCAGCCCACAGGGTTACGCGCAGTACTTC
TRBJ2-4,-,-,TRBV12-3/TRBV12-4,CASSTSTQNIQYF,TGTGCCAGCAGCACCTCTACCCAAAACATTCAGTACTTC
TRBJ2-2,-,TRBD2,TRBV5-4,CASSPKIGEGTGELFF,TGTGCCAGCAGCCCCAAAATCGGGGAGGGAACCGGGGAGCTGTTTTTT
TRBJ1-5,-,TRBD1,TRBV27,CASSPSQGSNQPQHF,TGTGCCAGCAGTCCCTCACAGGGGAGCAATCAGCCCCAGCATTTT
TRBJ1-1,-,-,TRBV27,CASSLLPRVQDGAFF,TGTGCCAGCAGTTTACTCCCCAGGGTCCAGGATGGAGCTTTCTTT
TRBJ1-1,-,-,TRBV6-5,CASSYEQQAFF,TGTGCCAGCAGTTACGAACAGCAAGCTTTCTTT
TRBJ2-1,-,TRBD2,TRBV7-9,CASSLSGENEQFF,TGTGCCAGCAGCTTAAGCGGGGAGAATGAGCAGTTCTTC
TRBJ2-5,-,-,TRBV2,CASSEAEETQYF,TGTGCCAGCAGTGAGGCGGAAGAGACCCAGTACTTC
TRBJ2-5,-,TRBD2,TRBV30,CAWSTSTSGGGETQYF,TGTGCCTGGAGTACCTCGACTAGCGGGGGGGGTGAGACCCAGTACTTC
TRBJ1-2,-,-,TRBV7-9,CASSLARGSGYTF,TGTGCCAGCAGCTTAGCGAGAGGGTCTGGCTACACCTTC
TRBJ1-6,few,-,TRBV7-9,CASSLGQRGSPLHF,TGTGCCAGCAGCTTAGGACAACGGGGTTCACCCCTCCACTTT
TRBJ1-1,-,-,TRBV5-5,CASSPRTDTEAFF,TGTGCCAGCAGCCCGAGGACAGACACTGAAGCTTTCTTT
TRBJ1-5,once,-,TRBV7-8,CASSLGHLSNQPQHF,TGTGCCAGCAGCTTAGGGCATTTAAGCAATCAGCCCCAGCATTTT
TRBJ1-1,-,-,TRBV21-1,CASSPPGGTEAFF,TGTGCCAGCAGCCCACCAGGTGGGACTGAAGCTTTCTTT
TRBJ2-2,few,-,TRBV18,CASSPPSVNTGELFF,TGTGCCAGCTCACCACCTTCAGTGAACACCGGGGAGCTGTTTTTT
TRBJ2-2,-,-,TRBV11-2,CASSTAGTGELFF,TGTGCCAGCAGCACCGCGGGCACCGGGGAGCTGTTTTTT
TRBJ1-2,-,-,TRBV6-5,CASSYSNGANYGYTF,TGTGCCAGCAGTTACTCTAACGGAGCTAACTATGGCTACACCTTC
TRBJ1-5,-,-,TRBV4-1,CASSQAAVWGQGNQPQHF,TGCGCCAGCAGCCAAGCGGCGGTCTGGGGGCAAGGCAATCAGCCCCAGCATTTT
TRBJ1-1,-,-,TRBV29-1,CSVVMDNRWTTRMNTEAFF,TGCAGCGTTGTCATGGACAATAGATGGACCACCCGGATGAACACTGAAGCTTTCTTT
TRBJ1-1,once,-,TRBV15,CATSRGPGVTTEAFF,TGTGCCACCAGCAGGGGCCCGGGAGTTACGACTGAAGCTTTCTTT
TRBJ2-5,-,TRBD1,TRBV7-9,CASSSGQLAQETQYF,TGTGCCAGCAGCTCGGGACAGTTAGCGCAGGAGACCCAGTACTTC
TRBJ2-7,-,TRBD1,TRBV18,CASSPRDSRYEQYF,TGTGCCAGCTCACCTCGGGACAGCCGCTACGAGCAGTACTTC
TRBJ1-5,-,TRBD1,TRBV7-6,CASSPRDRGLGQPQHF,TGTGCCAGCAGCCCACGGGACAGGGGGTTAGGGCAGCCCCAGCATTTT
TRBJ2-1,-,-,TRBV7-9,CASGLGAYEQFF,TGTGCCAGCGGGTTAGGGGCCTATGAGCAGTTCTTC
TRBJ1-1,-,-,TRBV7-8,CASSLLQGNTEAFF,TGTGCCAGCAGCTTACTGCAGGGGAACACTGAAGCTTTCTTT
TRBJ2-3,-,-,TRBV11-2,CASNPRGRGSTDTQYF,TGTGCCAGCAACCCTCGGGGGAGGGGGAGCACAGATACGCAGTATTTT
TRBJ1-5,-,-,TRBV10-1,CASSVGRNQPQHF,TGCGCCAGCAGTGTGGGGAGGAATCAGCCCCAGCATTTT
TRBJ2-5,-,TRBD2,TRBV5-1,CASSLTASGGETQYF,TGCGCCAGCAGCTTGACGGCTAGCGGGGGAGAGACCCAGTACTTC
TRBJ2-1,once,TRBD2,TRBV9,CASSVSAGGRGNEQFF,TGTGCCAGCAGCGTAAGTGCGGGGGGCCGTGGCAATGAGCAGTTCTTC
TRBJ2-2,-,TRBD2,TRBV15,CATSRVRASGGTGELFF,TGTGCCACCAGCAGGGTTCGGGCTAGCGGGGGGACCGGGGAGCTGTTTTTT
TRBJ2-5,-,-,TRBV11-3,CASSLREETQYF,TGTGCCAGCAGCTTACGGGAAGAGACCCAGTACTTC
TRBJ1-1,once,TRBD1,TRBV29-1,CSVPGQGGNTEAFF,TGCAGCGTCCCAGGACAGGGGGGGAACACTGAAGCTTTCTTT
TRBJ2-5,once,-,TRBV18,CASSPSAGQETQYF,TGTGCCAGCTCACCATCCGCAGGCCAAGAGACCCAGTACTTC
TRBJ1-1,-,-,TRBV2,CASSLEMGGTEAFF,TGTGCCAGCAGCCTAGAGATGGGTGGCACTGAAGCTTTCTTT
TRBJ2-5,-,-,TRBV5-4,CASSLVGGGETQYF,TGTGCCAGCAGCTTGGTAGGGGGTGGGGAGACCCAGTACTTC
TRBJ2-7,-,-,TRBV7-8,CASSPGRGSYEQYF,TGTGCCAGCAGTCCAGGACGGGGCTCCTACGAGCAGTACTTC
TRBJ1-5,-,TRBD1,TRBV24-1,CATSRRGQGQQPQHF,TGTGCCACCTCTAGGAGGGGACAGGGTCAACAGCCCCAGCATTTT
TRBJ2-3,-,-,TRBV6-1,CASSGGGLGAGSTDTQYF,TGTGCCAGCAGTGGGGGCGGACTGGGGGCCGGTAGCACAGATACGCAGTATTTT
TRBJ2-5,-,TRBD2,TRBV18,CASSSGGVLEETQYF,TGTGCCAGCTCAAGCGGGGGGGTCCTCGAGGAGACCCAGTACTTC
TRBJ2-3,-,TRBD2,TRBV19,CASSAKRGGTDTQYF,TGTGCCAGTAGTGCCAAGCGGGGGGGCACAGATACGCAGTATTTT
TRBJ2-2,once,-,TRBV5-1,CASSLLDSNGELFF,TGCGCCAGCAGCTTGCTGGACTCTAACGGGGAGCTGTTTTTT
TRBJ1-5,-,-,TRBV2,CASRGVTYSNQPQHF,TGTGCCTCTAGAGGAGTAACCTATAGCAATCAGCCCCAGCATTTT
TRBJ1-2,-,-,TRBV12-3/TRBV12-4,CASSQLAVNGYTF,TGTGCCAGCAGTCAGTTGGCGGTAAATGGCTACACCTTC
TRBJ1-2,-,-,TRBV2,CASSLTLLDGYTF,TGTGCCAGCAGCCTAACCCTCTTAGATGGCTACACCTTC
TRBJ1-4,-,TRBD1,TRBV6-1,CASSAGQGAANEKLFF,TGTGCCAGCAGTGCCGGACAGGGGGCGGCTAATGAAAAACTGTTTTTT
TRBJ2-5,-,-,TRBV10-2,CASRRQGGETQYF,TGCGCCAGCAGGAGACAGGGAGGAGAGACCCAGTACTTC
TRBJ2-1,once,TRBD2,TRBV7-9,CASSLGRGGLNEQFF,TGTGCCAGCAGCTTAGGCCGGGGGGGCCTCAATGAGCAGTTCTTC
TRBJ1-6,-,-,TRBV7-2,CASSLGNRAGNNSPLHF,TGTGCCAGCAGCTTAGGTAACAGGGCTGGCAATAATTCACCCCTCCACTTT